The next 11 T cell receptor beta chains were all read from a single sample in a study of blood T cell repertoires in COVID-19. Repertoires were generated with immunoSEQ multiplex PCR, while TCRdb's copy carries only in-frame clones and drops some. This sample has about 300,000 clones, with 70% to 90% found just once. Source material: peripheral blood. The receptors stem from a man in his 70s with acute or convalescent COVID-19.

This chain joins TRBV30 and TRBJ2-7, with D tentatively TRBD2 (6 bases). The CDR3 contains 14 residues. Trimming shortened V by 3 bases and J by 0 bases, and 12 bases separated the two germline ends. Germline CDR1 GTSNPN, CDR2 SVGIG (reference sequence). The CDR3 loop is CAWRGTGLSYEQYF. For the CDR3, the DNA is TGTGCCTGGAGGGGGACGGGACTCTCCTACGAGCAGTACTTC.

This clone came up once. The gene calls are TRBV7-9 and TRBJ2-3, with D possibly TRBD1 on 6 matching bases. The CDR3 has 14 residues. Trimming took 1 base from V and 1 from J, leaving 6 bases between them. CDR1 is SEHNR and CDR2 is FQNEAQ in the germline V gene (reference sequence). The DNA of the CDR3 is TGTGCCAGCAGCTTAGGACAGGGCACAGATACGCAGTATTTT. Protein product: CASSLGQGTDTQYF.

The rearrangement links TRBV6-6 to TRBJ1-3, with a tentative D call TRBD1 (5 bases). This CDR3 is 16 amino acids long. The V and J ends lost 4 bases and 4 bases respectively, with 17 bases between them. Germline V CDR1 and CDR2: MNHNY, SVGAGI (reference sequence). CDR3 sequence reads: CASSLHARGGGNTIYF. In DNA, the CDR3 is TGTGCCAGCAGTTTACACGCGCGGGGCGGCGGAAACACCATATATTTT.

With regard to this clone: This sample includes further DNA sequences coding for the same CDR3. The genes are TRBV2 and TRBJ1-1; TRBD1 is a possible D gene (5 bases). The CDR3 length is 13 residues. Trimming took 5 bases from V and 2 from J, leaving 9 bases between them. CDR1 SNHLY and CDR2 FYNNEI come from the germline V gene. DNA for the CDR3: TGTGCCAGCAGTCTTGACAGAAACACTGAAGCTTTCTTT. Protein product: CASSLDRNTEAFF. Combining the CDR3 with reference TRBV2 and TRBJ1-1 gives the whole variable domain EPEVTQTPSHQVTQMGQEVILRCVPISNHLYFYWYRQILGQKVEFLVSFYNNEISEKSEIFDDQFSVERPDGSNFTLKIRSTKLEDSAMYFCASSLDRNTEAFFGQGTRLTVV.

The V and J genes are TRBV20-1 and TRBJ2-7; 10 bases fit TRBD2. The CDR3 is 13 amino acids. Germline CDR1 reads DFQATT; CDR2 reads SNEGSKA (reference sequence). The ends lost 3 bases at V and 7 bases at J; junction bases unmatched: 6. DNA for the CDR3: TGCAGTGCTAGTTTAGCGGGGGGACGGGAGCAGTACTTC. This codes for CSASLAGGREQYF.

The chain is built from TRBV12-3 or TRBV12-4 and TRBJ2-5, with TRBD2 matching over 7 bases. The junction had 3 bases not matched to a gene; V was cut back by 4 bases and J by 4 bases. This CDR3 has 13 residues. In DNA form, the CDR3 reads TGTGCCAGCAGTTATAGCGGGTCAGAGACCCAGTACTTC. Protein: CASSYSGSETQYF.

The chain is built from TRBV6-2 or TRBV6-3 and TRBJ2-4; maybe TRBD1 (5 bases). Germline V lookup: CDR1 MNHEY, CDR2 SVGEGT. The V end was cut by 4 bases, the J end by 3 bases, with 19 bases between. The CDR3 totals 17 residues. The CDR3 protein is CASSSEWTPSGKNIQYF. CDR3 in DNA: TGTGCCAGCAGTTCGGAATGGACACCTTCGGGCAAAAACATTCAGTACTTC.

V and J are TRBV5-1 and TRBJ1-1; 11 bases line up with TRBD1. The CDR3 sequence is 14 residues long. With V trimmed by 4 bases and J by 1 base, 0 bases remained unmatched. Germline CDR1 and CDR2: SGHRS and YFSETQ. The CDR3 bases are TGCGCCAGCAGCGGGACAGGGGGGAACACTGAAGCTTTCTTT. This encodes CASSGTGGNTEAFF.

The gene calls are TRBV29-1 and TRBJ2-5; TRBD2 agrees at 13 bases. V dropped 6 bases and J dropped 5; count of bases not matched to a gene: 6. The CDR3 covers 14 residues. Per germline, CDR1 SQVTM and CDR2 ANQGSEA. The CDR3 nucleotides read TGCAGCGTGGTACTAGCGGGGGGGTTGGAGACCCAGTACTTC. Amino acids: CSVVLAGGLETQYF.

The chain employs TRBV10-3 and TRBJ1-2; no definite D call. CDR1 is ENHRY, CDR2 SYGVKD, per germline. Trimming stripped 5 bases from V and 0 bases from J, with 10 bases between. This CDR3 is 14 amino acids long. DNA for the CDR3: TGTGCCATCAGTTATTCCGGTTCTAACTATGGCTACACCTTC. Amino acids: CAISYSGSNYGYTF.

J is TRBJ2-7 and V is TRBV7-2; the D gene is possibly TRBD2 (6 bases). This CDR3 region has 13 residues. CDR1 and CDR2 (germline): SGHTA, FQGNSA. Trimming removed 6 bases from V and 5 bases from J, with 14 bases in between. The DNA for the CDR3 is TGTGCCAGCAGAGGAGGGTCTTCCCACGAGCAGTACTTC. This translates into CASRGGSSHEQYF.